A single sample gave rise to the 29 T cell receptor beta chains below, sequenced in a study of OX40 agonist ivuxolimab in advanced cancers. Clones were read by immunoSEQ multiplex PCR, and TCRdb kept only the in-frame ones, dropping some. Of about 59,000 clones listed, approximately 77% are singletons. The sequencing here drew on CD4+ or CD8+ T cells sorted from blood, taken in a trial of the OX40 agonist ivuxolimab. The receptors derive from an adult with an advanced solid tumor such as melanoma, head and neck, liver or kidney cancer.

CDR3 loop: CASSLGLAGGETQYF. CDR3 sequence (DNA): TGTGCCAGCAGCTTAGGCCTAGCGGGGGGGGAGACCCAGTACTTC. The rearrangement uses TRBV7-2 and TRBJ2-5; 12 bases match TRBD2. The germline CDR1 and CDR2 sequences are SGHTA and FQGNSA. With V trimmed by 1 base and J by 5 bases, 2 bases remained unmatched. This CDR3 comprises 15 residues.

The chain employs TRBV7-2 and TRBJ1-4; D unclear. With 0 bases removed from V and 3 bases from J, the gap between germline ends came to 2 bases. CDR3 size: 13 residues. Germline V gives CDR1 SGHTA, CDR2 FQGNSA. The CDR3 DNA reads as TGTGCCAGCAGCTTAGCCCCTAATGAAAAACTGTTTTTT. Residues: CASSLAPNEKLFF.

CDR3: CASSTSGTSGELFF. The CDR3 bases are TGTGCCAGCAGCACTAGCGGGACGTCCGGGGAGCTGTTTTTT. This chain links TRBV7-2 with TRBJ2-2; 10 nucleotides agree with TRBD2. This CDR3 has 14 residues. The germline CDR1 and CDR2 sequences are SGHTA and FQGNSA. The trim removed 5 bases at V and 6 bases at J, leaving 3 bases unmatched.

The chain is built from TRBV6-5 and TRBJ1-2; TRBD1 matches 8 bases. Germline V gives CDR1 MNHEY, CDR2 SVGAGI. This CDR3 contains 15 residues. V was pared by 6 bases and J by 4 bases, with 10 bases of the junction left unmatched. The CDR3 region has the DNA TGTGCCAGCAGCCTGACAGGGGTCCCTACCTATGGCTACACCTTC. Residues: CASSLTGVPTYGYTF.

The chain joins TRBV15 to TRBJ2-3, with TRBD2 matching over 7 bases. The germline V gene has CDR1 LNHNV and CDR2 YYDKDF (reference sequence). This CDR3 region has 16 residues. The junction had 14 bases not matched to a gene; V was cut back by 5 bases and J by 6 bases. CDR3 in amino acids: CATSGGGRAFLDTQYF. CDR3 DNA sequence: TGTGCCACCAGCGGGGGTGGGAGGGCGTTTCTGGATACGCAGTATTTT.

The chain is built from TRBV18 and TRBJ1-3; no definite D call. Trimming took off 3 bases at V and 3 bases at J, with 9 bases between the two ends. This CDR3 is built from 14 residues. Germline values: CDR1 KGHSH, CDR2 LQKENI. CDR3 sequence (DNA): TGTGCCAGCTCACCTGTGGCGAATGGAAACACCATATATTTT. Its protein product is CASSPVANGNTIYF.

The chain combines TRBV20-1 with TRBJ1-2; D call uncertain. The V end lost 7 bases, the J end lost 2 bases, and 5 bases lay between the germline ends. The germline V gene has CDR1 DFQATT and CDR2 SNEGSKA (reference sequence). The CDR3 consists of 10 residues. CDR3 coding DNA: TGCAGTGTCAGGAACTATGGCTACACCTTC. This sequence encodes CSVRNYGYTF.

V usage is TRBV29-1 and J usage is TRBJ2-3; maybe TRBD1 (6 bases). V was clipped by 2 bases and J by 6 bases, with 9 bases between them. From germline, CDR1 is SQVTM and CDR2 ANQGSEA. The CDR3 totals 12 residues. CDR3 sequence (DNA): TGCAGCGTTGAACCAGGGGCCGATACGCAGTATTTT. Its protein is CSVEPGADTQYF.

This chain connects TRBV5-1 to TRBJ2-3; 10 bases align to TRBD2. The CDR3 runs 16 residues. The J segment lost 0 bases and the V segment lost 4 bases, leaving 5 bases of the junction unmatched. Germline CDR1 is SGHRS and CDR2 is YFSETQ. CDR3 region: CASSLRTSGSTDTQYF. The CDR3 bases are TGCGCCAGCAGCCTAAGGACTAGCGGTAGCACAGATACGCAGTATTTT.

The genes are TRBV5-4 and TRBJ2-5; 7 nucleotides match TRBD2. V shed 4 bases and J 5 bases; nucleotides not matched to a gene: 11. The CDR3 is 15 residues long. Germline lookup yields CDR1 SGHNT and CDR2 YYREEE (reference sequence). CDR3 region: CASSIGTLAEETQYF. In nucleotides, the CDR3 is TGTGCCAGCAGCATCGGGACTCTAGCGGAGGAGACCCAGTACTTC.

This chain links TRBV7-2 with TRBJ2-3; 9 bases are a match to TRBD2. Per the germline V gene, CDR1 is SGHTA and CDR2 is FQGNSA. The V and J ends lost 1 base and 3 bases, in that order; junction bases with no gene match: 5. The CDR3 is 16 residues long. The CDR3 nucleotides read TGTGCCAGCAGCTTAGTTGGGACTAGCAATACAGATACGCAGTATTTT. This gives the protein CASSLVGTSNTDTQYF.

The chain couples TRBV5-1 to TRBJ1-2, with 10 bases fitting TRBD1. With 4 bases clipped from V and 8 bases from J, the junction kept 11 bases outside the gene matches. The CDR3 consists of 15 residues. The germline CDR1 and CDR2 sequences are SGHRS and YFSETQ. The CDR3 DNA reads TGCGCCAGCAGCCCAGGCGGAAGGACAGGGGGAGGCTACACCTTC. It translates to CASSPGGRTGGGYTF.

The chain combines TRBV10-3 with TRBJ2-5; 12 positions agree with TRBD2. The CDR3 loop spans 16 amino acids. The V and J ends lost 0 bases and 5 bases, in that order; junction bases with no gene match: 4. CDR1 and CDR2 from the germline V gene are ENHRY and SYGVKD. The CDR3 region is CAISESSSGRAETQYF. The CDR3 nucleotides read TGTGCCATCAGTGAGTCGTCTAGCGGGAGGGCGGAGACCCAGTACTTC.

In this sample, this clone turned up once. The V call is TRBV27, the J call TRBJ2-5; TRBD2 aligns across 7 bases. The CDR3 loop spans 13 amino acids. Germline V gene lookup returns CDR1 MNHEY and CDR2 SMNVEV (reference sequence). V trimming: 6 bases; J trimming: 2 bases; junction bases outside the gene matches: 3. The CDR3 region has the DNA TGTGCCAGCAGCTCTAGCGGTCAAGAGACCCAGTACTTC. Encoded protein: CASSSSGQETQYF.

This clone was counted a single time. The chain carries TRBV10-1 and TRBJ1-1; 10 bases line up with TRBD1. V gave up 2 bases and J gave up 4 bases; unmatched junction bases: 4. Germline V gene data show CDR1 as WNHNN and CDR2 as SYGVQD (reference sequence). This CDR3 has 15 residues. The CDR3 loop is CASSEPRQGATEAFF. As DNA, the CDR3 is TGCGCCAGCAGTGAGCCCAGACAGGGGGCCACTGAAGCTTTCTTT.

The CDR3 sequence is CASSLAFDRGLREQYF. CDR3 nucleotides: TGCGCCAGCAGCTTGGCGTTTGACAGGGGTTTACGGGAGCAGTACTTC. The chain has TRBV5-1 and TRBJ2-7, with 8 nucleotides matching TRBD1. The CDR3 covers 16 residues. V lost 0 bases, J lost 7 bases, and 12 bases stayed unmatched. Per the germline V gene, CDR1 is SGHRS and CDR2 is YFSETQ.

For the CDR3, the DNA is TGTGCCAGCAGCCGGGGAAACACAGATACGCAGTATTTT. Its protein is CASSRGNTDTQYF. V gene TRBV9 combines with J gene TRBJ2-3; D possibly corresponds to TRBD2 (5 bases). This CDR3 is built from 13 residues. The V and J ends lost 4 bases and 2 bases respectively, with 8 bases between them. Looked up from germline, CDR1 is SGDLS and CDR2 is YYNGEE. Using reference TRBV9 and TRBJ2-3 for the parts outside the CDR3, the full variable domain is DSGVTQTPKHLITATGQRVTLRCSPRSGDLSVYWYQQSLDQGLQFLIQYYNGEERAKGNILERFSAQQFPDLHSELNLSSLELGDSALYFCASSRGNTDTQYFGPGTRLTVL.

V and J are TRBV2 and TRBJ2-3; D not certain. Germline V gives CDR1 SNHLY, CDR2 FYNNEI. Trimming pared 6 bases from V and 2 bases from J, leaving 12 bases between. The CDR3 runs to 14 residues. CDR3 residues: CASRVQPSTDTQYF. CDR3 in DNA: TGTGCCAGCAGGGTACAGCCCTCCACAGATACGCAGTATTTT.

The table lists this clone with a count of one. The chain is built from TRBV19 and TRBJ1-2; TRBD1 agrees at 10 bases. With V trimmed by 6 bases and J by 6 bases, 1 base remained unmatched. The CDR3 contains 12 residues. CDR1 LNHDA and CDR2 SQIVND come from the germline V gene (reference sequence). CDR3 region: CASRGTGDGYTF. The CDR3 DNA reads as TGTGCCAGTAGGGGGACAGGGGATGGCTACACCTTC.

The chain joins TRBV7-9 to TRBJ2-3, with 9 bases aligning to TRBD1. The germline V gene has CDR1 SEHNR and CDR2 FQNEAQ (reference sequence). The CDR3 spans 15 residues. Losses at the gene ends were 2 bases for V and 1 base for J; bases not matched to a gene: 1. For the CDR3, the DNA is TGTGCCAGCAGCTTAAACAGGGGGCGCACAGATACGCAGTATTTT. It codes for CASSLNRGRTDTQYF.

The V call is TRBV10-2, the J call TRBJ2-1; no firm D call. Trimming left V 7 bases short and J 3 bases short, with 10 bases between. The germline V gene encodes CDR1 WSHSY and CDR2 SAAADI. The CDR3 spans 13 residues. CDR3 DNA sequence: TGCGCCAGCATCGCACTTAACTACAATGAGCAGTTCTTC. It is translated as CASIALNYNEQFF.

This clone appeared a few times. The genes are TRBV15 and TRBJ1-2; the match to TRBD1 covers 9 bases. Germline lookup yields CDR1 LNHNV and CDR2 YYDKDF (reference sequence). This CDR3 has 16 amino acids. V shed 2 bases and J 6 bases; nucleotides not matched to a gene: 10. The chain's CDR3 is CATSRYGQGRENGYTF. CDR3 DNA: TGTGCCACCAGCAGATACGGACAGGGGCGAGAAAATGGCTACACCTTC.

This sequence joins TRBV5-6 and TRBJ2-7; D gene ambiguous. Deletions cut 1 base from V and 6 bases from J, with 11 bases between. CDR3 length equals 13 residues. CDR1 is SGHDT, CDR2 YYEEEE, per germline. The DNA of the CDR3 is TGTGCCAGCAGCTTGACAGAGGTACGCGAGCAGTACTTC. Protein product: CASSLTEVREQYF.

The V gene is TRBV19, the J gene TRBJ2-2; TRBD1 aligns across 9 bases. The CDR3 covers 18 residues. The trim removed 3 bases at V and 2 bases at J, leaving 10 bases unmatched. Germline CDR1 reads LNHDA; CDR2 reads SQIVND (reference sequence). Here the CDR3 DNA reads TGTGCCAGTAGTATTGGTGGGGACAGGGACCCCAACACCGGGGAGCTGTTTTTT. This sequence encodes CASSIGGDRDPNTGELFF.

The chain employs TRBV7-8 and TRBJ2-5; D uncertain. The CDR3 loop spans 13 amino acids. Looked up from germline, CDR1 is SGHVS and CDR2 is FQNEAQ. V shed 2 bases and J shed 5 bases, with 9 bases lying between them. The chain's CDR3 is CASSLSLEETQYF. Here the CDR3 DNA reads TGTGCCAGCAGCTTAAGTCTTGAGGAGACCCAGTACTTC.

The chain is built from TRBV19 and TRBJ2-1; TRBD1 might be the D (6 bases). This CDR3 comprises 12 residues. Trimming cost V 0 bases and J 12 bases, with 9 bases left between them. CDR1 is LNHDA, CDR2 SQIVND, per germline (reference sequence). CDR3 nucleotide sequence: TGTGCCAGTAGTATAGAGGGGGCTCGGCAGTTCTTC. Its protein product is CASSIEGARQFF. The whole variable domain, remainder taken from reference TRBV19 and TRBJ2-1, is DGGITQSPKYLFRKEGQNVTLSCEQNLNHDAMYWYRQDPGQGLRLIYYSQIVNDFQKGDIAEGYSVSREKKESFPLTVTSAQKNPTAFYLCASSIEGARQFFGPGTRLTVL.

V and J are TRBV5-1 and TRBJ2-7; maybe TRBD1 (5 bases). The CDR3 sequence is 14 residues long. Germline CDR1 reads SGHRS; CDR2 reads YFSETQ. Between the trimmed V and J ends, which lost 0 bases and 2 bases, there was a span of 9 bases. Here the CDR3 DNA reads TGCGCCAGCAGCTTGGCACAGGATACCTACGAGCAGTACTTC. This translates into CASSLAQDTYEQYF.

This rearrangement joins TRBV2 to TRBJ2-2, with unresolved D. V was cut by 5 bases and J by 5 bases, with 9 bases left in between. The CDR3 extends over 13 amino acids. CDR1 SNHLY and CDR2 FYNNEI come from the germline V gene. CDR3 in DNA: TGTGCCAGCAGTAAGTTGCGGACCGGGGAGCTGTTTTTT. It is translated as CASSKLRTGELFF.

The chain recombines TRBV28 with TRBJ1-5; D remains unclear. Trimming left V 5 bases short and J 4 bases short, with 18 bases between. From germline, CDR1 is MDHEN and CDR2 SYDVKM. CDR3 length equals 16 residues. The CDR3 coding sequence is TGTGCCAGCAGTACGGGAGCAGCCGCCGTTAATCAGCCCCAGCATTTT. Amino acids: CASSTGAAAVNQPQHF. Variable domain in full (rest from reference TRBV28 and TRBJ1-5): DVKVTQSSRYLVKRTGEKVFLECVQDMDHENMFWYRQDPGLGLRLIYFSYDVKMKEKGDIPEGYSVSREKKERFSLILESASTNQTSMYLCASSTGAAAVNQPQHFGDGTRLSIL.